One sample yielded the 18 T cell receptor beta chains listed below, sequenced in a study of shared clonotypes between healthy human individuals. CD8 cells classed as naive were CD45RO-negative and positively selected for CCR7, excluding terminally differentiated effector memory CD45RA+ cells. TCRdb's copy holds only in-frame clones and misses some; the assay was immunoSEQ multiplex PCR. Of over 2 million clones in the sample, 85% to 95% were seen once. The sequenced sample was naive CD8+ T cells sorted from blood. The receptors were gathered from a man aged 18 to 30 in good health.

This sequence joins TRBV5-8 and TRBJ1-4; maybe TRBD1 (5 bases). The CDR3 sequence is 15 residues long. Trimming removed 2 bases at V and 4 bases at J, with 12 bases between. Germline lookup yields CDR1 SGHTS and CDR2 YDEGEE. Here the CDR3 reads CASSLKRGYNEKLFF. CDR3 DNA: TGTGCCAGCAGCTTAAAGAGGGGCTATAATGAAAAACTGTTTTTT.

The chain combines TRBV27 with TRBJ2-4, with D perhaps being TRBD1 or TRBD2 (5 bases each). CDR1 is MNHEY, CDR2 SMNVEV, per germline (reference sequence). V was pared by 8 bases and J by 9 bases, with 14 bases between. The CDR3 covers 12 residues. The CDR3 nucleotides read TGTGCCAGCGGAGAGGGGTTCGGCATTCAGTACTTC. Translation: CASGEGFGIQYF.

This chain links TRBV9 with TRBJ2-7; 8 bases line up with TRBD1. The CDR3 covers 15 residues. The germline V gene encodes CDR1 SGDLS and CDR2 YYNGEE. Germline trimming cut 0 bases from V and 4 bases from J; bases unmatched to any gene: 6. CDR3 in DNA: TGTGCCAGCAGCGTAGTCGCAGGGGGCTGGTACGAGCAGTACTTC. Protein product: CASSVVAGGWYEQYF.

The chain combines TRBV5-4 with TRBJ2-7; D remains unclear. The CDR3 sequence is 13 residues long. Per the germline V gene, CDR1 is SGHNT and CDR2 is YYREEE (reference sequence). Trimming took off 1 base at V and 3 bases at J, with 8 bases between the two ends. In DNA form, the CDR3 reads TGTGCCAGCAGCTTGTTCGGCAGCTACGAGCAGTACTTC. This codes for CASSLFGSYEQYF.

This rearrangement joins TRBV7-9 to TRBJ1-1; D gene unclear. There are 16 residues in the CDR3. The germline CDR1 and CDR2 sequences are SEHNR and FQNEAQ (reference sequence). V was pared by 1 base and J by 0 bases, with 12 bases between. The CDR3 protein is CASSLGQTTLNTEAFF. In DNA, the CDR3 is TGTGCCAGCAGCTTAGGGCAGACGACCTTGAACACTGAAGCTTTCTTT.

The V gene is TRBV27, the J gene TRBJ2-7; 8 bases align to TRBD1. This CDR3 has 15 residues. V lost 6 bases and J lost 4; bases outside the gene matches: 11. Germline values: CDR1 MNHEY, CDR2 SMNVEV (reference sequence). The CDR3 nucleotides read TGTGCCAGCAGCAGGGACAGGCCTGCGGAGTACGAGCAGTACTTC. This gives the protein CASSRDRPAEYEQYF.

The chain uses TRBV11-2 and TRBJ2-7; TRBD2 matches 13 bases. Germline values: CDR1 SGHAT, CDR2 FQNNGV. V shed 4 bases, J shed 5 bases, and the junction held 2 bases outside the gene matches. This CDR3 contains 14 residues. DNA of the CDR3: TGTGCCAGCAGCTGGACTAGCGGGAGCGACGAGCAGTACTTC. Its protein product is CASSWTSGSDEQYF.

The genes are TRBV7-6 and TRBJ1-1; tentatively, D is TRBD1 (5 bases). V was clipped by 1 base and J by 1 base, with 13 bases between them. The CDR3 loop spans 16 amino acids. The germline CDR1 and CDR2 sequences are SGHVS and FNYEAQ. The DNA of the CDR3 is TGTGCCAGCAGCTTAGGGGCGGCAGGGACGAACACTGAAGCTTTCTTT. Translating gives CASSLGAAGTNTEAFF.

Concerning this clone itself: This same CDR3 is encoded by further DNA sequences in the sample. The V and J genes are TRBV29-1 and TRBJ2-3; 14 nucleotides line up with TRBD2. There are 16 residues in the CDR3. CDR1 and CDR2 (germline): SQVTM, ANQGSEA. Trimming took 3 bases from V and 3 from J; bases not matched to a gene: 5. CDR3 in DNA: TGCAGCGTTGAGGGACTAGCGGGAGCTCGTACAGATACGCAGTATTTT. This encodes CSVEGLAGARTDTQYF.

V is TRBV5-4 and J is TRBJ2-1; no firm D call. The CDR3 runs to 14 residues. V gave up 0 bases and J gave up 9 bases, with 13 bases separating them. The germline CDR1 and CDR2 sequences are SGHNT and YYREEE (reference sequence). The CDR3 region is CASSLAAAMFEQFF. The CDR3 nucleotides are TGTGCCAGCAGCTTGGCGGCCGCTATGTTTGAGCAGTTCTTC.

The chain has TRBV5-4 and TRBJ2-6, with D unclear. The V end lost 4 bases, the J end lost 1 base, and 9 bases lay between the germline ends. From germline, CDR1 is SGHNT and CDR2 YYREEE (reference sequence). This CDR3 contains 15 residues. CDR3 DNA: TGTGCCAGCAGCATTGTTGGGTCTGGGGCCAACGTCCTGACTTTC. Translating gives CASSIVGSGANVLTF.

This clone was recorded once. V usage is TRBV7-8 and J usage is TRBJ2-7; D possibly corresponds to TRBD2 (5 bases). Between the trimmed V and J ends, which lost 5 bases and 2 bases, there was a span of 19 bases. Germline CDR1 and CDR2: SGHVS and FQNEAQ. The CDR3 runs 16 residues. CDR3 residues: CASSPAGEGKPYEQYF. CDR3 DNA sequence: TGTGCCAGCAGCCCCGCCGGGGAAGGGAAGCCCTACGAGCAGTACTTC.

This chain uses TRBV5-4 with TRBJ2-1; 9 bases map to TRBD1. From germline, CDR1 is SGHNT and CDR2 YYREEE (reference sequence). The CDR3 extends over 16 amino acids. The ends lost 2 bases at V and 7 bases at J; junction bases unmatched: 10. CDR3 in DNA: TGTGCCAGCAGCTTTGGGAACAGGGGGCCCATGAATGAGCAGTTCTTC. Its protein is CASSFGNRGPMNEQFF.

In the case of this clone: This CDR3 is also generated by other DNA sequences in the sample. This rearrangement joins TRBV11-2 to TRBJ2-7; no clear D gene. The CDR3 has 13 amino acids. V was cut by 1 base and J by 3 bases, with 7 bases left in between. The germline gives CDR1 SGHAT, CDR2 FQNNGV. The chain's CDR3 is CASSLVASYEQYF. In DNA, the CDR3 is TGTGCCAGCAGCTTAGTCGCCAGCTACGAGCAGTACTTC. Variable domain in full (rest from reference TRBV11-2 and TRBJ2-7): EAGVAQSPRYKIIEKRQSVAFWCNPISGHATLYWYQQILGQGPKLLIQFQNNGVVDDSQLPKDRFSAERLKGVDSTLKIQPAKLEDSAVYLCASSLVASYEQYFGPGTRLTVT.

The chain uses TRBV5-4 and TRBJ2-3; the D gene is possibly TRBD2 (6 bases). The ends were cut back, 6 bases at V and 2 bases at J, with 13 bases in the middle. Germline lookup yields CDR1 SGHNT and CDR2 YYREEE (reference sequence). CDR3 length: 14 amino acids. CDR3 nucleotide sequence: TGTGCCAGCACCCACGCGGGATACACAGATACGCAGTATTTT. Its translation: CASTHAGYTDTQYF.

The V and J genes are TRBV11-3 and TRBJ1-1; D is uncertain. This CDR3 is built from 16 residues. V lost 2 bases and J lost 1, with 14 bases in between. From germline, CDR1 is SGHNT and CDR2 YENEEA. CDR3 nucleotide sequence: TGTGCCAGCAGCTTATTTATCCGAGACCCGAACACTGAAGCTTTCTTT. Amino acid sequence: CASSLFIRDPNTEAFF.

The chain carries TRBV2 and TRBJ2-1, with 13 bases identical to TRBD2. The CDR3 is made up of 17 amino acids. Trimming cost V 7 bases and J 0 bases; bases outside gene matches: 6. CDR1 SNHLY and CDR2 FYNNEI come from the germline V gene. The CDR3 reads CASIRTSGGPSYNEQFF. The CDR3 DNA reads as TGTGCCAGCATTCGGACTAGCGGGGGCCCCTCCTACAATGAGCAGTTCTTC.

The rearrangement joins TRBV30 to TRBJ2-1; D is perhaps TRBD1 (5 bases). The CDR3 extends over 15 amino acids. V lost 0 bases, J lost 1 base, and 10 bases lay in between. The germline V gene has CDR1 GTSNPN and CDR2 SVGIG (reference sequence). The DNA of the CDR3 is TGTGCCTGGAGTGTATGGCCAGGGTCCTACAATGAGCAGTTCTTC. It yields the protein CAWSVWPGSYNEQFF.